The 10 T cell receptor beta chains in this list originate from one sample, sequenced in a study of T cells after posttransplantation cyclophosphamide. Generated by immunoSEQ multiplex PCR, the TCRdb table keeps only in-frame clones and is missing some. The sample yields about 600 clones, approximately 81% seen once. The sequenced sample consisted of memory CD8+ T cells sorted from blood. These receptors originate from a man aged 35 to 55 in good health, CMV-negative, and a related stem cell transplant donor.

The V call is TRBV28, the J call TRBJ2-1; possible D gene TRBD2, 5 bases. V lost 5 bases to trimming and J lost 8 bases, with 13 bases between them. The length of the CDR3 is 13 residues. Germline lookup yields CDR1 MDHEN and CDR2 SYDVKM. CDR3 in amino acids: CASSPRLRDEQFF. The CDR3 nucleotides are TGTGCCAGCAGTCCTAGACTAAGGGATGAGCAGTTCTTC.

For the CDR3, the DNA is TGTGCCACCAGCAGTCAGGGGAGCTTGGGCACTGAAGCTTTCTTT. Protein sequence: CATSSQGSLGTEAFF. The V call is TRBV15, the J call TRBJ1-1, with D tentatively TRBD1 (6 bases). Germline-derived CDR1 and CDR2 are LNHNV and YYDKDF (reference sequence). Between the trimmed V and J ends, which lost 3 bases and 4 bases, there was a span of 15 bases. The CDR3 is 15 residues long. The full variable domain, in which reference TRBV15 and TRBJ1-1 provide the parts outside the CDR3, is DAMVIQNPRYQVTQFGKPVTLSCSQTLNHNVMYWYQQKSSQAPKLLFHYYDKDFNNEADTPDNFQSRRPNTSFCFLDIRSPGLGDTAMYLCATSSQGSLGTEAFFGQGTRLTVV.

This clone came up once. The chain carries TRBV4-3 and TRBJ1-5; D unresolved. Germline-derived CDR1 and CDR2 are LGHNA and YSLEER. Between the trimmed V and J ends, which lost 5 bases and 1 base, there was a span of 9 bases. CDR3 length: 14 amino acids. Here the CDR3 reads CASSVDGSNQPQHF. Written as DNA, the CDR3 is TGCGCCAGCAGCGTTGACGGGAGCAATCAGCCCCAGCATTTT.

The chain joins TRBV27 to TRBJ2-1, with 7 nucleotides matching TRBD2. Germline trimming cut 6 bases from V and 1 base from J; bases unmatched to any gene: 6. This CDR3 has 15 residues. Germline V gene data show CDR1 as MNHEY and CDR2 as SMNVEV (reference sequence). This CDR3 reads CASRGGDGSYNEQFF. The CDR3 bases are TGTGCCAGCAGGGGGGGGGACGGTTCCTACAATGAGCAGTTCTTC.

CDR3 sequence: CASSSGGRGNNEQFF. The CDR3 DNA reads TGTGCCAGCAGTAGTGGAGGGAGGGGGAACAATGAGCAGTTCTTC. The chain is built from TRBV6-4 and TRBJ2-1; the D gene is possibly TRBD2 (7 bases). Germline V CDR1 and CDR2: MRHNA, SNTAGT. The CDR3 has 15 residues. V was clipped by 5 bases and J by 5 bases, with 16 bases between them.

The chain employs TRBV4-3 and TRBJ2-5; 7 bases are shared with TRBD2. CDR1 is LGHNA and CDR2 is YSLEER in the germline V gene. V trimming: 1 base; J trimming: 6 bases; junction bases outside the gene matches: 5. The CDR3 runs to 14 residues. The CDR3 reads CASSQGGGYKTQYF. CDR3 bases: TGCGCCAGCAGCCAAGGGGGGGGATACAAGACCCAGTACTTC.

CDR3 in amino acids: CASGTTLYGYTF. The CDR3 coding sequence is TGTGCCAGCGGGACAACTCTTTATGGCTACACCTTC. V is TRBV9 and J is TRBJ1-2; D may be TRBD1 (6 bases). Per the germline V gene, CDR1 is SGDLS and CDR2 is YYNGEE. The ends were cut back, 7 bases at V and 5 bases at J, with 12 bases in the middle. This CDR3 spans 12 amino acids.

Here the CDR3 reads CASSQDLTSGPTDTQYF. Here the CDR3 DNA reads TGCGCCAGCAGCCAAGATCTAACTAGCGGGCCCACAGATACGCAGTATTTT. The chain joins TRBV4-3 to TRBJ2-3; TRBD2 aligns across 9 bases. V lost 0 bases to trimming and J lost 2 bases; unmatched junction nucleotides: 6. CDR3 length equals 17 residues. Germline lookup yields CDR1 LGHNA and CDR2 YSLEER.

This sequence joins TRBV4-3 and TRBJ2-3, with 10 bases that match TRBD2. The CDR3 spans 16 residues. V lost 4 bases, J lost 1 base, and 5 bases stayed unmatched. The V gene's germline CDR1 is LGHNA and CDR2 YSLEER. In DNA form, the CDR3 reads TGCGCCAGCAGCCGATGGGGGACTAGCGGCACAGATACGCAGTATTTT. Its translation: CASSRWGTSGTDTQYF.

The chain is built from TRBV5-4 and TRBJ2-1; 9 positions agree with TRBD2. V shed 2 bases and J 5 bases; nucleotides not matched to a gene: 8. The CDR3 loop spans 16 amino acids. In germline, CDR1 is SGHNT, CDR2 YYREEE (reference sequence). CDR3 region: CASSLGGRAPDNEQFF. Here the CDR3 DNA reads TGTGCCAGCAGCTTAGGCGGGAGGGCGCCGGACAATGAGCAGTTCTTC.